This T cell receptor (beta chain) emerged from a study of early T cells in non-severe SARS-CoV-2 infection. In TCRdb, the 5' RACE reads were re-called with MiXCR into one record per CDR3 protein. The profile shows roughly 18,000 distinct CDR3 sequences, under 7.5% of them singletons. Germline trimming cut 3 bases from V and 8 bases from J; bases unmatched to any gene: 11. Germline CDR1 is SQVTM and CDR2 is ANQGSEA. This CDR3 comprises 16 residues. This clonotype was seen many times. Sequencing was carried out using whole blood. The chain combines TRBV29-1 with TRBJ2-1, with TRBD2 matching over 12 bases. This sequence was found in an adult who was a healthcare worker with PCR-confirmed SARS-CoV-2 infection or an uninfected control (not recorded which). In DNA form, the CDR3 reads TGCAGCGTTGACACTGGACTACTAGCGGGGGGCGATGAGCAGTTCTTC. This encodes CSVDTGLLAGGDEQFF.